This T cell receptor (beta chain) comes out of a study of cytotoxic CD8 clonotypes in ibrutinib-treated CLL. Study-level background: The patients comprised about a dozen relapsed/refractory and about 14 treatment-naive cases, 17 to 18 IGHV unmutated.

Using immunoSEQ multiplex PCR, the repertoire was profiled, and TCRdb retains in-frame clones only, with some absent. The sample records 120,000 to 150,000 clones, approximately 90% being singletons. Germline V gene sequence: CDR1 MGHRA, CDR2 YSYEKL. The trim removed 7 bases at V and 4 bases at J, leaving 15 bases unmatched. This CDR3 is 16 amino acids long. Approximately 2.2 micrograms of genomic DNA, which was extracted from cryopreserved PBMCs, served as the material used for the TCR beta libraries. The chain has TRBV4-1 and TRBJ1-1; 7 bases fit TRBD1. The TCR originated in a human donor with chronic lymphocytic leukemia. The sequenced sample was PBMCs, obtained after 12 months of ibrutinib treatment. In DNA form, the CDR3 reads TGCGCCAGCATCTCAACCCGACAGGGTAGAATCACTGAAGCTTTCTTT. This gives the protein CASISTRQGRITEAFF.